Each of the 16 T cell receptor beta chains below was sequenced from the same sample in a study of STAT5B mutations in CD4+ large granular lymphocyte leukemia. The table came from immunoSEQ multiplex PCR; TCRdb's copy has only in-frame clones and leaves some out. The data show around 34,000 clones, 70% to 90% seen once. Sequences were obtained from CD4+ T cells from blood buffy coats. These receptor sequences come from a human donor in good health.

The V gene is TRBV18, the J gene TRBJ1-5; D ambiguous. The CDR3 is 14 amino acids. The germline V gene encodes CDR1 KGHSH and CDR2 LQKENI. Trimming stripped 3 bases from V and 7 bases from J, with 13 bases between. CDR3 loop: CASSPERVYQPQHF. The CDR3 DNA follows: TGTGCCAGCTCACCGGAGAGGGTTTACCAGCCCCAGCATTTT.

The V and J genes are TRBV19 and TRBJ2-3, with unresolved D. The CDR3 is made up of 14 amino acids. With 4 bases removed from V and 0 bases from J, the gap between germline ends came to 8 bases. CDR1 LNHDA and CDR2 SQIVND come from the germline V gene (reference sequence). The DNA for the CDR3 is TGTGCCAGTAGTAGGTGGGAAAGCACAGATACGCAGTATTTT. It encodes CASSRWESTDTQYF.

The chain has TRBV15 and TRBJ2-5; D is perhaps TRBD2 (6 bases). V gave up 0 bases and J gave up 5 bases, with 16 bases separating them. Germline loops: CDR1 LNHNV, CDR2 YYDKDF (reference sequence). This CDR3 has 16 amino acids. The CDR3 sequence is CATSRDKGGTPETQYF. The DNA for the CDR3 is TGTGCCACCAGCAGAGATAAGGGCGGGACCCCGGAGACCCAGTACTTC.

V usage is TRBV7-8 and J usage is TRBJ2-7, with unresolved D. CDR3 length equals 14 residues. The germline CDR1 and CDR2 sequences are SGHVS and FQNEAQ. The V end was cut by 6 bases, the J end by 7 bases, with 19 bases between. The CDR3 DNA is TGTGCCAGCAGTCAGAGCCTACAGTTTCAGGAGCAGTACTTC. It codes for CASSQSLQFQEQYF. The whole variable domain, filled in from reference TRBV7-8 and TRBJ2-7, reads GAGVSQSPRYKVAKRGQDVALRCDPISGHVSLFWYQQALGQGPEFLTYFQNEAQLDKSGLPSDRFFAERPEGSVSTLKIQRTQQEDSAVYLCASSQSLQFQEQYFGPGTRLTVT.

The chain employs TRBV7-2 and TRBJ2-2; TRBD2 agrees at 7 bases. The CDR3 runs 16 residues. The germline V gene encodes CDR1 SGHTA and CDR2 FQGNSA. After removal of 1 base from V and 8 bases from J, the junction contained 10 bases not matched to a gene. The CDR3 spells CASSLVAGARLGELFF. The CDR3 DNA follows: TGTGCCAGCAGCTTAGTCGCGGGAGCCCGGCTGGGGGAGCTGTTTTTT.

The chain recombines TRBV28 with TRBJ2-7, with D hard to call. CDR1 is MDHEN, CDR2 SYDVKM, per germline. The CDR3 has 13 residues. V was shortened by 8 bases and J by 0 bases, with 11 bases between the two germline ends. Here the CDR3 reads CASGYTSSYEQYF. The CDR3 DNA reads as TGTGCCAGCGGATACACCAGCTCCTACGAGCAGTACTTC.

The chain links TRBV2 to TRBJ2-3; D is perhaps TRBD2 (5 bases). Germline CDR1 SNHLY, CDR2 FYNNEI. The V gene lost 8 bases and the J gene lost 0 bases, with 12 bases spanning the gap. The CDR3 consists of 14 residues. The CDR3 region has the DNA TGTGCCAGCTCGGTCGGGGTTAGCACAGATACGCAGTATTTT. It codes for CASSVGVSTDTQYF. Supplemented by reference TRBV2 and TRBJ2-3, the full variable domain reads EPEVTQTPSHQVTQMGQEVILRCVPISNHLYFYWYRQILGQKVEFLVSFYNNEISEKSEIFDDQFSVERPDGSNFTLKIRSTKLEDSAMYFCASSVGVSTDTQYFGPGTRLTVL.

The chain uses TRBV15 and TRBJ2-7; tentative D call: TRBD1 (6 bases). V lost 3 bases and J lost 2, with 11 bases in between. This CDR3 is 14 amino acids long. The germline CDR1 and CDR2 sequences are LNHNV and YYDKDF (reference sequence). The CDR3 spells CATSRARGAYEQYF. CDR3 bases: TGTGCCACCAGCAGGGCCAGGGGAGCCTACGAGCAGTACTTC.

The chain is built from TRBV29-1 and TRBJ2-5; D might be TRBD1 (6 bases). The V and J ends lost 4 bases and 6 bases respectively, with 15 bases between them. This CDR3 spans 13 amino acids. CDR1 is SQVTM, CDR2 ANQGSEA, per germline. The CDR3 DNA sequence: TGCAGCGTTGGGCAGGGGATAGGAAAGACCCAGTACTTC. As protein: CSVGQGIGKTQYF.

This sequence joins TRBV29-1 and TRBJ2-3; 9 nucleotides align to TRBD2. CDR3 length: 13 amino acids. Trimming took 6 bases from V and 2 from J; bases not matched to a gene: 3. Germline V lookup: CDR1 SQVTM, CDR2 ANQGSEA. In DNA form, the CDR3 reads TGCAGCGTCAGCGGGAGGACCACAGATACGCAGTATTTT. Its translation: CSVSGRTTDTQYF.

This clone was picked up a small number of times. The gene calls are TRBV2 and TRBJ1-4; TRBD1 matches at 7 bases. Per germline, CDR1 SNHLY and CDR2 FYNNEI. Trimming removed 6 bases from V and 7 bases from J; junction bases left unmatched: 11. This CDR3 is 15 amino acids long. The CDR3 DNA sequence: TGTGCCAGCAGGGAACTCAGGGGGTCGGGTGAAAAACTGTTTTTT. The encoded protein is CASRELRGSGEKLFF.

The gene calls are TRBV28 and TRBJ1-1, with 8 positions matching TRBD1. The V gene end was trimmed by 2 bases and the J gene end by 10 bases; junction bases not matched to a gene: 0. From germline, CDR1 is MDHEN and CDR2 SYDVKM. The CDR3 is made up of 11 amino acids. The chain's CDR3 is CASSLTGGAFF. CDR3 DNA sequence: TGTGCCAGCAGTTTAACAGGGGGAGCTTTCTTT.

The J gene is TRBJ1-1, the V gene TRBV5-1; no firm D call. Germline assignment: CDR1 SGHRS and CDR2 YFSETQ. This CDR3 is 15 amino acids long. V shed 5 bases and J shed 2 bases, with 16 bases lying between them. The CDR3 DNA reads TGCGCCAGCAGGAGAACCGACCAGGCAAACACTGAAGCTTTCTTT. It specifies CASRRTDQANTEAFF.

This clone was detected a few times. The chain couples TRBV7-2 to TRBJ2-7; TRBD1 or TRBD2 may be the D gene (6 bases each). This CDR3 region has 12 residues. V was cut by 7 bases and J by 7 bases, with 14 bases left in between. In germline, CDR1 is SGHTA, CDR2 FQGNSA. CDR3 loop: CASTPGAREQYF. For the CDR3, the DNA is TGTGCCAGCACCCCGGGGGCCAGGGAGCAGTACTTC.

The J gene is TRBJ1-3, the V gene TRBV28; D gene unclear. CDR3 length equals 16 residues. Deletions cut 1 base from V and 0 bases from J, with 10 bases between. CDR1 is MDHEN, CDR2 SYDVKM, per germline. The CDR3 bases are TGTGCCAGCAGTTTATTGGCAGGTCTCTCTGGAAACACCATATATTTT. This sequence encodes CASSLLAGLSGNTIYF.

This chain joins TRBV2 and TRBJ2-3; D is possibly TRBD2 (6 bases). Trimming removed 6 bases at V and 2 bases at J, with 12 bases between. Germline V gives CDR1 SNHLY, CDR2 FYNNEI. The CDR3 contains 14 residues. For the CDR3, the DNA is TGTGCCAGCAGCCCCGGGACTTACACAGATACGCAGTATTTT. It encodes CASSPGTYTDTQYF.